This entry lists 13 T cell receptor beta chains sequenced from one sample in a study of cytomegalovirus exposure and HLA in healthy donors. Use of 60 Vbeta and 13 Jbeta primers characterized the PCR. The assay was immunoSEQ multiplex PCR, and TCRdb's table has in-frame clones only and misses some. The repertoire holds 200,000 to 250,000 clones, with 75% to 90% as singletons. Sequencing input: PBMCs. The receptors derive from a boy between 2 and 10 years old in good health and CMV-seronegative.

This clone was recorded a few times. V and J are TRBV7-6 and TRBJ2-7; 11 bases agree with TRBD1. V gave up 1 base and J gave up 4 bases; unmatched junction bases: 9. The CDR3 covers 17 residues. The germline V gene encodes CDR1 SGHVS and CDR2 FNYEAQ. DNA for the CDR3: TGTGCCAGCAGCTTAGAAATTCCGGGACAGGGGGAATACGAGCAGTACTTC. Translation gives CASSLEIPGQGEYEQYF.

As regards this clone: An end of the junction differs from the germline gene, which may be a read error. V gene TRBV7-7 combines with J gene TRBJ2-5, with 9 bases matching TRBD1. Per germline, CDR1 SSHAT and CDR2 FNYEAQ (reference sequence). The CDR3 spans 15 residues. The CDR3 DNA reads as TGTGCTAGCAGCTCCGGGACAGGGCAGGGAAAGACCCAGTACTTC. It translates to CASSSGTGQGKTQYF.

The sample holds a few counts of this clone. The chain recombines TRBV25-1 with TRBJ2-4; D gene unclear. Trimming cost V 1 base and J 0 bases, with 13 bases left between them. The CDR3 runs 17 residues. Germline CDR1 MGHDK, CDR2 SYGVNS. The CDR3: CASSESGSVIAKNIQYF. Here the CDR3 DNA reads TGTGCCAGCAGTGAATCAGGATCCGTTATAGCCAAAAACATTCAGTACTTC.

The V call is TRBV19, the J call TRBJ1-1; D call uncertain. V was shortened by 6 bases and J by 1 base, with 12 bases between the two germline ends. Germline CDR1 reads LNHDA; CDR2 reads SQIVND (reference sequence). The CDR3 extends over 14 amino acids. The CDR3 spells CASSTREGNTEAFF. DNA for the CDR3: TGTGCCAGTAGCACCCGGGAAGGGAACACTGAAGCTTTCTTT.

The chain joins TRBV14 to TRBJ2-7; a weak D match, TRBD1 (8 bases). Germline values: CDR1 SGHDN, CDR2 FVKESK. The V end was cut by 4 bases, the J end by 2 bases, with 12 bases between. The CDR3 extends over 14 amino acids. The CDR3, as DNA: TGTGCCAGCAGCCTTACAGGGGGGGCCTACGAGCAGTACTTC. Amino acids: CASSLTGGAYEQYF.

The CDR3, as DNA: TGTGCTAGTGGTTTGGTACGCGGGGCGACCAATGAGCAGTTCTTC. Translation: CASGLVRGATNEQFF. The gene calls are TRBV12-5 and TRBJ2-1; perhaps TRBD2 as D (6 bases). The V and J ends lost 0 bases and 6 bases respectively, with 12 bases between them. This CDR3 is built from 15 residues. From germline, CDR1 is LGHNT and CDR2 FRNRAP.

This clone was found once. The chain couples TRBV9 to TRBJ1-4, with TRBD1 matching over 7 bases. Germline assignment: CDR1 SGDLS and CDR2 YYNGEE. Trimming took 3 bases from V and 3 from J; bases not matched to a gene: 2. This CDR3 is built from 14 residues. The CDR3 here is CASSAGQPNEKLFF. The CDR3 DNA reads TGTGCCAGCAGCGCGGGACAGCCTAATGAAAAACTGTTTTTT.

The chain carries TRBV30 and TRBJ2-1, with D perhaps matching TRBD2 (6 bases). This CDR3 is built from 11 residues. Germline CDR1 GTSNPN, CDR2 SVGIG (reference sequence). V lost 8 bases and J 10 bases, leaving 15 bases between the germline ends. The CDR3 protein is CAHSGVREQFF. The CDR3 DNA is TGTGCCCACTCGGGGGTCCGGGAGCAGTTCTTC.

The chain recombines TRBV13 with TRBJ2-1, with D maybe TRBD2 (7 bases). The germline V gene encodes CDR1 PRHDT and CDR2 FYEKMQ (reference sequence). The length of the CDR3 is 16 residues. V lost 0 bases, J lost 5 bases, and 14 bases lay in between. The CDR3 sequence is CASSLGLSGTNNEQFF. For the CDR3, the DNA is TGTGCCAGCAGCTTAGGCCTAAGCGGGACAAACAATGAGCAGTTCTTC.

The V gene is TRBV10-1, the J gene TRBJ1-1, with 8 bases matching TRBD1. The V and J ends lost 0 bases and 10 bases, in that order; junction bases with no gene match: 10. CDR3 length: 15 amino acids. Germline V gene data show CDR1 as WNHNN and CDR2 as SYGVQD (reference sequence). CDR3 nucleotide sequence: TGCGCCAGCAGTGAGTCCTCTGACAGGGGTCGTGGAGCTTTCTTT. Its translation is CASSESSDRGRGAFF.

The CDR3 sequence is CASSVGGNAYGYTF. Written as DNA, the CDR3 is TGTGCCAGCAGCGTAGGCGGTAACGCCTATGGCTACACCTTC. The chain uses TRBV9 and TRBJ1-2, with D uncertain. The CDR3 spans 14 residues. Germline values: CDR1 SGDLS, CDR2 YYNGEE. Trimming cost V 0 bases and J 4 bases, with 10 bases left between them.

CDR3 region: CASSIGSSNQPQHF. The CDR3 nucleotides are TGTGCCAGTAGTATAGGGAGTAGCAATCAGCCCCAGCATTTT. The J gene is TRBJ1-5, the V gene TRBV19; D remains unclear. This CDR3 has 14 amino acids. The V gene's germline CDR1 is LNHDA and CDR2 SQIVND (reference sequence). Trimming stripped 1 base from V and 0 bases from J, with 4 bases between.

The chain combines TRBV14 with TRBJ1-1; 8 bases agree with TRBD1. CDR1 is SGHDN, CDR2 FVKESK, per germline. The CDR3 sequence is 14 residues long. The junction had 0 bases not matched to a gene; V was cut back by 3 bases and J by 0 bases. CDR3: CASSQDRVNTEAFF. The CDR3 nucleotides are TGTGCCAGCAGCCAGGACAGGGTGAACACTGAAGCTTTCTTT. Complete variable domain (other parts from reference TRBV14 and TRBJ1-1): EAGVTQFPSHSVIEKGQTVTLRCDPISGHDNLYWYRRVMGKEIKFLLHFVKESKQDESGMPNNRFLAERTGGTYSTLKVQPAELEDSGVYFCASSQDRVNTEAFFGQGTRLTVV.